This T cell receptor beta chain was found in a study of Graves' ophthalmopathy and Graves' hyperthyroidism. This clonotype was counted between two and nine times. The TCR beta CDR3 regions underwent amplification from RNA transcripts. First-round RT-PCR with HTBI primers preceded a second-round multiplex PCR. TCRdb passed the multiplex PCR reads through MiXCR, listing each CDR3 protein once. In the table there are about 400,000 distinct CDR3 sequences, around 18% of which are singletons. Germline CDR1 and CDR2: SGHNT and YENEEA. The CDR3 has 16 amino acids. Deletions cut 5 bases from V and 3 bases from J, with 20 bases between. Moderately to severely active ophthalmopathy under 3 months, CAS at least 3, NOSPECS at least 4. Enrollment excluded any patients with other autoimmune diseases, uncontrolled infections, pregnancy or lactation. The authors used Ficoll-Paque density gradient centrifugation to separate PBMCs. The input was approximately 9.3 ml of fresh peripheral blood.

This chain uses TRBV11-3 with TRBJ2-7, with a possible D match to TRBD2 (6 bases). The sample was peripheral blood. The TCR was taken from a woman between 18 and 29 years old with Graves' ophthalmopathy. The CDR3 sequence: CASSTYGGDFNYEQYF. For the CDR3, the DNA is TGTGCCAGCAGCACTTACGGCGGGGACTTTAACTACGAGCAGTACTTC. Full variable domain (rest looked up from reference TRBV11-3 and TRBJ2-7): EAGVVQSPRYKIIEKKQPVAFWCNPISGHNTLYWYLQNLGQGPELLIRYENEEAVDDSQLPKDRFSAERLKGVDSTLKIQPAELGDSAVYLCASSTYGGDFNYEQYFGPGTRLTVT.